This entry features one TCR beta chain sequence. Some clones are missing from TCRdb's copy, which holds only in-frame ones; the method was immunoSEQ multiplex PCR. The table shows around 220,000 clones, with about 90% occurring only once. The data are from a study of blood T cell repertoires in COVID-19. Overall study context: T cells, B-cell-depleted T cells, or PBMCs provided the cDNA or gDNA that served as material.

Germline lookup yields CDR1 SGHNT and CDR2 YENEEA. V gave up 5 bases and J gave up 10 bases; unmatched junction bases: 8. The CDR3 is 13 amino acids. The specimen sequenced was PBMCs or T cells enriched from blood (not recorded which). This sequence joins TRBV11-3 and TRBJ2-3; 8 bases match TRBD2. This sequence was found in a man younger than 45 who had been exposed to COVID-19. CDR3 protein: CASSQLETSAQYF. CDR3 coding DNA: TGTGCCAGCAGCCAGCTTGAGACTAGCGCGCAGTATTTT.